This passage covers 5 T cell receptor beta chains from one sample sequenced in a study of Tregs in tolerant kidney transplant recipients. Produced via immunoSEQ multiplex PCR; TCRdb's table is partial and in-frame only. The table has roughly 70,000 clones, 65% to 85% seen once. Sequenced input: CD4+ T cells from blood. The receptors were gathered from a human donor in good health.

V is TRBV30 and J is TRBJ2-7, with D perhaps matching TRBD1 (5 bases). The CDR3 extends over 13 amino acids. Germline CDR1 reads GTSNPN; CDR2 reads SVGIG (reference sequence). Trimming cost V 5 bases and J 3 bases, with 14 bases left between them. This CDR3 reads CAWGQGIGYEQYF. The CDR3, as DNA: TGTGCCTGGGGCCAGGGTATCGGCTACGAGCAGTACTTC.

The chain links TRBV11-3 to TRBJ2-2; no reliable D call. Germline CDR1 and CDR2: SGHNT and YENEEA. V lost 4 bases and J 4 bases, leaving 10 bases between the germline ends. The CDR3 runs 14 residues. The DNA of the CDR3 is TGTGCCAGCAGCTCCCGGGTGTCCACCGGGGAGCTGTTTTTT. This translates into CASSSRVSTGELFF.

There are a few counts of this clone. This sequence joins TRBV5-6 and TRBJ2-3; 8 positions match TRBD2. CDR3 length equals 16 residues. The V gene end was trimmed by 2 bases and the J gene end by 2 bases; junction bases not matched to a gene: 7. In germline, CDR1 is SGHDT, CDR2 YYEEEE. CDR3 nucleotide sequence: TGTGCCAGCAGCTTTGAACTAGCGGTGTACACAGATACGCAGTATTTT. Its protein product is CASSFELAVYTDTQYF.

The CDR3 sequence is CASSTPGSGDEKLFF. CDR3 nucleotide sequence: TGTGCCAGTAGTACCCCAGGGTCCGGGGATGAAAAACTGTTTTTT. V is TRBV19 and J is TRBJ1-4, with D maybe TRBD1 (5 bases). The CDR3 is 15 residues long. Germline V gene sequence: CDR1 LNHDA, CDR2 SQIVND (reference sequence). Trimming left V 4 bases short and J 6 bases short, with 15 bases between. Looking up the rest from reference TRBV19 and TRBJ1-4 gives the full variable domain: DGGITQSPKYLFRKEGQNVTLSCEQNLNHDAMYWYRQDPGQGLRLIYYSQIVNDFQKGDIAEGYSVSREKKESFPLTVTSAQKNPTAFYLCASSTPGSGDEKLFFGSGTQLSVL.

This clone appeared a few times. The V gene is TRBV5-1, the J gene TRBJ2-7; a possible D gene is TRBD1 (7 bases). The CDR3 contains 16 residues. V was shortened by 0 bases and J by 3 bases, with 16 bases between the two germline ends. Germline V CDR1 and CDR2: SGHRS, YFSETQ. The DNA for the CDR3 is TGCGCCAGCAGCTTGGCCGGAGGGGGCGCAAGCTACGAGCAGTACTTC. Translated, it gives CASSLAGGGASYEQYF.